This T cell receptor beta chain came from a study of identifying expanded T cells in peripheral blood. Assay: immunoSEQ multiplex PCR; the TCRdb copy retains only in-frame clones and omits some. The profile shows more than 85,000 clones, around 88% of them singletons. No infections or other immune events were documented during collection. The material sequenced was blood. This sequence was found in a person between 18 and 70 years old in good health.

CDR3 residues: CASSLSLSGQGKQYF. In DNA form, the CDR3 reads TGTGCCAGCAGCTTAAGTCTGTCGGGGCAGGGGAAGCAGTACTTC. This chain connects TRBV11-3 to TRBJ2-7, with D possibly being TRBD1 (6 bases). The CDR3 sequence is 15 residues long. CDR1 SGHNT and CDR2 YENEEA come from the germline V gene. Deletions cut 2 bases from V and 8 bases from J, with 19 bases between. The full variable domain, its missing parts supplied by reference TRBV11-3 and TRBJ2-7, is EAGVVQSPRYKIIEKKQPVAFWCNPISGHNTLYWYLQNLGQGPELLIRYENEEAVDDSQLPKDRFSAERLKGVDSTLKIQPAELGDSAVYLCASSLSLSGQGKQYFGPGTRLTVT.